This TCR beta chain was identified in a study of cytomegalovirus exposure and HLA in healthy donors. Findings and limits, study-wide: Likely technical artifact: a cluster of highly shared sequence variants. The study designated about 160 TCR beta chains cytomegalovirus-associated. Researchers reportedly found TCR beta sequences accurately predicted most subjects' HLA-A and HLA-B alleles. Within a later analysis, the majority of CMV-associated TCR beta chains appeared HLA-restricted.

The primer mix had 60 Vbeta and 13 Jbeta primers. Repertoires were generated with immunoSEQ multiplex PCR, while TCRdb's copy carries only in-frame clones and drops some. The sample contains a few hundred thousand clones, roughly 80% of which appear only once. As for this clone: The antigen remains undetermined.

The origin of this receptor is a girl aged 2-10 years in good health and CMV-seronegative. Sequences were obtained from PBMCs.

CDR3 protein: CASSLARDSLTYEQYF. In nucleotides, the CDR3 is TGTGCCAGCAGCTTGGCCCGGGACAGTTTAACCTACGAGCAGTACTTC. V usage is TRBV5-6 and J usage is TRBJ2-7; 7 positions agree with TRBD1. The CDR3 covers 16 residues. Germline lookup yields CDR1 SGHDT and CDR2 YYEEEE. Trimming removed 0 bases from V and 2 bases from J; junction bases left unmatched: 8.